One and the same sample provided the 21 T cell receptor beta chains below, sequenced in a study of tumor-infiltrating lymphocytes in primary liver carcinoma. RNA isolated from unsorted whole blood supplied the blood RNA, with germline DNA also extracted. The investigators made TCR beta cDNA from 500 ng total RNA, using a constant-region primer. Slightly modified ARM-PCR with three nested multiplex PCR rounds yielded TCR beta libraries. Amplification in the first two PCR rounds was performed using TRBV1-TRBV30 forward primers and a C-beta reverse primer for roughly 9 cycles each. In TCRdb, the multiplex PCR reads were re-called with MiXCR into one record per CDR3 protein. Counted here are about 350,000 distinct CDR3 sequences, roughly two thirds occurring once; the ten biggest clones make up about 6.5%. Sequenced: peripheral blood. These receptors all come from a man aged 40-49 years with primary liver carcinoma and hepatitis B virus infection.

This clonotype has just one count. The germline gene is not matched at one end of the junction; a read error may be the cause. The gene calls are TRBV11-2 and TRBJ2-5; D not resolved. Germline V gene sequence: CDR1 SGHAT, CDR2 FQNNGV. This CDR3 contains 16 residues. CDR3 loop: CVSSFISEHRQETQYF. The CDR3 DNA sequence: TGTGTCAGCAGCTTTATTTCGGAGCATAGACAAGAGACCCAGTACTTC.

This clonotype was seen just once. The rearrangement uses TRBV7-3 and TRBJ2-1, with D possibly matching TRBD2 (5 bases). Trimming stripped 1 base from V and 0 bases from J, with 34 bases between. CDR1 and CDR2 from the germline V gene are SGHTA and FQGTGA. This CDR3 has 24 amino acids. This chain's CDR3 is CASSLIFPRTLARPANSSYNEQFF. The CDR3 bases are TGTGCCAGCAGCTTAATATTCCCACGGACTCTAGCACGACCCGCGAATAGCTCCTACAATGAGCAGTTCTTC.

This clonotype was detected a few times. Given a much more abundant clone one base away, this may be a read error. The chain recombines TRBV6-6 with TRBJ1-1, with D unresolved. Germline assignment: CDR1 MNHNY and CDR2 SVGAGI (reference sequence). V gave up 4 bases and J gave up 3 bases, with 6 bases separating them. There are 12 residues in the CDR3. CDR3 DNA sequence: TGTGCCAGCAGTTGCTCGGACACTGAAGCTTTCTTT. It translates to CASSCSDTEAFF.

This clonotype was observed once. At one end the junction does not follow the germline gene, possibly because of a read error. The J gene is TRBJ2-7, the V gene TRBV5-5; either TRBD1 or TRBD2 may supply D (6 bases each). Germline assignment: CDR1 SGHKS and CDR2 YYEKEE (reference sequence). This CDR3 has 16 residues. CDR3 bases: TGTGCCAGCAGCTACTCCCCCCACAGGGACTCCTACGAGAAGTACTTC. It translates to CASSYSPHRDSYEKYF. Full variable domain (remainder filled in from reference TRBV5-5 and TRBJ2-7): DAGVTQSPTHLIKTRGQQVTLRCSPISGHKSVSWYQQVLGQGPQFIFQYYEKEERGRGNFPDRFSARQFPNYSSELNVNALLLGDSALYLCASSYSPHRDSYEKYFGPGTRLTVT.

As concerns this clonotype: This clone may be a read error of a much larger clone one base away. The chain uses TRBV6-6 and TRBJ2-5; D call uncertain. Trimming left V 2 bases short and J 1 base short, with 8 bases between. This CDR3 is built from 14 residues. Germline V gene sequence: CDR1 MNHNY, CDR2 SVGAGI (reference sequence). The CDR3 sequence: CASSYKDLQETQYF. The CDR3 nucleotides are TGTGCCAGCAGTTACAAGGACCTCCAAGAGACCCAGTACTTC.

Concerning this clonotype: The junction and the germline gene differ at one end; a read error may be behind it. The CDR3 region has the DNA TGTGTCGGCAGTTACGGAGCGGGAGCATGGTACGGGCAGTACTTC. Protein: CVGSYGAGAWYGQYF. The rearrangement joins TRBV6-2 or TRBV6-3 to TRBJ2-7; 8 bases are shared with TRBD2. Germline V gives CDR1 MNHEY, CDR2 SVGEGT. The CDR3 consists of 15 residues.

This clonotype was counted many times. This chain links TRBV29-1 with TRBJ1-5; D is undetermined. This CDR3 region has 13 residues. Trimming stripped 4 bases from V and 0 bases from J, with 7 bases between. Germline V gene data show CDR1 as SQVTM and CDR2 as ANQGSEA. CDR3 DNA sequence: TGCAGCGTTGGGGAGGGTAGCAATCAGCCCCAGCATTTT. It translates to CSVGEGSNQPQHF.

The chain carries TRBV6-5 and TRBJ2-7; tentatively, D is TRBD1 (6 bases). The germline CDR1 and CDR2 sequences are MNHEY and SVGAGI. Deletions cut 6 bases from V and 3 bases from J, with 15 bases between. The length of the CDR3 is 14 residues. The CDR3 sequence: CASRARTEGYEQYF. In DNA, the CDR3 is TGTGCCAGCAGGGCTAGGACAGAAGGCTACGAGCAGTACTTC.

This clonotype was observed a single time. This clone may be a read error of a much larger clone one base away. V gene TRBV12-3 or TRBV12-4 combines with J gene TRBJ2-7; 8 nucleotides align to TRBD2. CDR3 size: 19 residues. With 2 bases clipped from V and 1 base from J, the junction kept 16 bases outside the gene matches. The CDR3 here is CASSLSRVKRERLSYEQYF. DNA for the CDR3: TGTGCCAGCAGTTTATCAAGGGTGAAGCGGGAGCGTTTATCCTACGAGCAGTACTTC.

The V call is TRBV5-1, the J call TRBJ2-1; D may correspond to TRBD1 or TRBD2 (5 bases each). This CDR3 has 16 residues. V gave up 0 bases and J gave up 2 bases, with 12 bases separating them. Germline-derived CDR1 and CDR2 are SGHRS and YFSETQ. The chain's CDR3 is CASSLDPGPAYNEQFF. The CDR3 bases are TGCGCCAGCAGCTTGGACCCGGGACCCGCCTACAATGAGCAGTTCTTC.

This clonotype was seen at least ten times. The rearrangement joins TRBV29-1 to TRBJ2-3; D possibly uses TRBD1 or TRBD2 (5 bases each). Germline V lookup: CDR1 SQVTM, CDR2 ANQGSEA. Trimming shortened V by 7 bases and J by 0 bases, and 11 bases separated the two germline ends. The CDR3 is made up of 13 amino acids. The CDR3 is CSAAGASTDTQYF. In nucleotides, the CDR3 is TGCAGCGCCGCCGGGGCTAGCACAGATACGCAGTATTTT.

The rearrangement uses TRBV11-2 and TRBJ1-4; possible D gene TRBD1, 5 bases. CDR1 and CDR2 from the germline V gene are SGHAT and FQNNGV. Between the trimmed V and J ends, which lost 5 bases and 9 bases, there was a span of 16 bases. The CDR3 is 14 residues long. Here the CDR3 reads CASSIKRGGQKLFF. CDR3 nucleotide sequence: TGTGCCAGCAGCATCAAGAGGGGTGGACAAAAACTGTTTTTT.

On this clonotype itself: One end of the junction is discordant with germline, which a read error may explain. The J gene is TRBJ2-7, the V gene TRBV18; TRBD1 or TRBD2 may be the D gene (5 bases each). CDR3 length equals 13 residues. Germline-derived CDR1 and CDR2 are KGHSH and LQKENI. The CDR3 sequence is CASSPPGPREQYF. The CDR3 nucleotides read TGCGCCAGCTCACCACCGGGGCCGAGGGAGCAGTACTTC.

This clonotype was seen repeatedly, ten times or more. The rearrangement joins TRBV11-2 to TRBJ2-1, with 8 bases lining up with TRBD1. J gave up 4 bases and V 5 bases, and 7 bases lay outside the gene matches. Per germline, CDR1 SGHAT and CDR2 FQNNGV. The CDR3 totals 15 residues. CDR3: CASSTGTGGYNEQFF. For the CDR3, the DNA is TGTGCCAGCAGCACCGGGACAGGAGGATACAATGAGCAGTTCTTC.

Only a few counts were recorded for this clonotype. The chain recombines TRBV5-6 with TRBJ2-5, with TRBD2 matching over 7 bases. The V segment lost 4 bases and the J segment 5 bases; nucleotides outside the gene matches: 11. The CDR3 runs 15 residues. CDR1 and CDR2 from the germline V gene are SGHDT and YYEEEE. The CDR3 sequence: CASSPLAGAGETQYF. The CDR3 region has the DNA TGTGCCAGCAGCCCCCTCGCGGGAGCGGGCGAGACCCAGTACTTC.

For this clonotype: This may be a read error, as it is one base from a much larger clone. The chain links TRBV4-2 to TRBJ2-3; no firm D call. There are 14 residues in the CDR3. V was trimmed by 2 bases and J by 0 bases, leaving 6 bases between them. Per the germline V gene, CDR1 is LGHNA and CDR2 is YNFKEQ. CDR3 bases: TGTGCCAGCAGCCAAAATTGGAGCACAGATACGCAGTATTTT. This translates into CASSQNWSTDTQYF.

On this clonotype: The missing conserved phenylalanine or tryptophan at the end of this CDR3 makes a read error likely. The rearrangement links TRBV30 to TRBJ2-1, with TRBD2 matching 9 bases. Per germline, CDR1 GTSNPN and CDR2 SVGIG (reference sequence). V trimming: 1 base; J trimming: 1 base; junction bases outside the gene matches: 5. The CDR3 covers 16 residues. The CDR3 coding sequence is TGTGCCTGGAGTGCCCTTAGCGGGGGTTCCTACAATGAGCAGTTCTCC. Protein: CAWSALSGGSYNEQFS.

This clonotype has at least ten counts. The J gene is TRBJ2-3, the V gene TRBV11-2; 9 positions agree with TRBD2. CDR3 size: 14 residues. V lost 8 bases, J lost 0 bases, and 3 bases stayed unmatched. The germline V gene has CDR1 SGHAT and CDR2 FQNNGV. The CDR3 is CASSSGASTDTQYF. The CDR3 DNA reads TGTGCCAGCTCTAGCGGGGCTAGCACAGATACGCAGTATTTT.

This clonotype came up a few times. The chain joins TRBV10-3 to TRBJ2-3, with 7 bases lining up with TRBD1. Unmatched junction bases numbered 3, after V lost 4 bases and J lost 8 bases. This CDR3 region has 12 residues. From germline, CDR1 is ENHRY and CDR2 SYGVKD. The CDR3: CAISGGDSTQYF. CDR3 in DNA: TGTGCCATCAGTGGAGGGGACAGTACGCAGTATTTT.

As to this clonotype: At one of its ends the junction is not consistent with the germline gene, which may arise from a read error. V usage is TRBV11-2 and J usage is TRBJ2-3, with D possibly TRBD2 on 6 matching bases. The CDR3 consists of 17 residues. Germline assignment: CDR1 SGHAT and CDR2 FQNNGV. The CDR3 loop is CASSLDPGGVKTDAQYF. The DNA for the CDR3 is TGTGCCAGCAGCTTAGACCCAGGCGGGGTGAAAACAGATGCGCAGTATTTT.

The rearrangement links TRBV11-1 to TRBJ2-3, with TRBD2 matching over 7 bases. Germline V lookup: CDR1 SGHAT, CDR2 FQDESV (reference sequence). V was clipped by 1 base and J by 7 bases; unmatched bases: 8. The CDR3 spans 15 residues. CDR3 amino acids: CASSLEWEGLNTQYF. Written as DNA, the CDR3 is TGTGCCAGCAGCTTAGAGTGGGAGGGCTTAAATACGCAGTATTTT.